This entry features one TCR beta chain sequence. What it recognizes is unknown. These data belong to a study of cytomegalovirus exposure and HLA in healthy donors. Broader study findings: A reported reduction in N-insertions relative to the approximately 670-donor mean was seen in an Asian-associated ancestry cluster in a later analysis. The later analysis indicated that the majority of CMV-associated TCR beta chains appeared HLA-restricted.

Use of 60 Vbeta and 13 Jbeta primers characterized the PCR. Data came from immunoSEQ multiplex PCR; TCRdb stores just in-frame clones and leaves some out. The table has approximately 170,000 clones, just over 75% seen once. Losses at the gene ends were 5 bases for V and 4 bases for J; bases not matched to a gene: 5. This CDR3 is 14 amino acids long. The germline gives CDR1 SGHAT, CDR2 FQNNGV. This sequence joins TRBV11-2 and TRBJ1-2, with TRBD1 matching over 9 bases. The sample comprised PBMCs. This sequence originates from a woman aged 40 to 50 in good health and CMV-seronegative. The CDR3 DNA reads as TGTGCCAGCAGCATTACAGGGGGCCTCTATGGCTACACCTTC. Its protein product is CASSITGGLYGYTF.